This T cell receptor (beta chain) was observed in a study of blood T cell repertoires in COVID-19. Concerning this clone itself: This CDR3 is also generated by other DNA sequences in the sample.

The CDR3 is 14 amino acids. V was clipped by 5 bases and J by 5 bases; unmatched bases: 3. CDR1 SGHTA and CDR2 FQGNSA come from the germline V gene. Authors' analysis steps: Researchers report that nucleated cell counts were estimated from reference gene primer amplification. Repertoires were generated with immunoSEQ multiplex PCR, while TCRdb's copy carries only in-frame clones and drops some. Clone size and the V and J calls come from that table; the DNA yielded D and trimming. Of about 53,000 clones in the sample, roughly 85% were seen once. The rearrangement links TRBV7-2 to TRBJ1-5; 10 bases are shared with TRBD1. The source is a man older than 75 with acute or convalescent COVID-19. The sequencing sample was made of peripheral blood. The chain's CDR3 is CASSRTGGDQPQHF. In DNA, the CDR3 is TGTGCCAGCAGCAGGACAGGGGGTGATCAGCCCCAGCATTTT.